This TCR beta chain appears in the sequencing data of a study of blood T cell repertoires in COVID-19. Looking at the study overall: The study drew acute and convalescent COVID-19 samples from the United States, Italy and Spain. PBMCs, B-cell-depleted T cells, or T cells were the source of the cDNA or gDNA that made up the material.

Original analysis: How many nucleated cells were present was estimated from reference gene primer amplification. Generated by immunoSEQ multiplex PCR, the TCRdb table keeps only in-frame clones and is missing some. V, J and clone size derive from that table, while D and trimming were established from the DNA sequence. This table holds about 210,000 clones, about 91% found once. The TCR originated in a man younger than 40 with acute or convalescent COVID-19. The sequenced material came from peripheral blood.

The chain's CDR3 is CASSLGPPGGAYNEQFF. CDR3 DNA sequence: TGTGCCAGCAGCTTGGGGCCCCCGGGGGGTGCCTACAATGAGCAGTTCTTC. This sequence joins TRBV5-4 and TRBJ2-1; 7 bases align to TRBD2. The junction had 8 bases not matched to a gene; V was cut back by 0 bases and J by 2 bases. The CDR3 is made up of 17 amino acids. Germline V gene data show CDR1 as SGHNT and CDR2 as YYREEE (reference sequence).